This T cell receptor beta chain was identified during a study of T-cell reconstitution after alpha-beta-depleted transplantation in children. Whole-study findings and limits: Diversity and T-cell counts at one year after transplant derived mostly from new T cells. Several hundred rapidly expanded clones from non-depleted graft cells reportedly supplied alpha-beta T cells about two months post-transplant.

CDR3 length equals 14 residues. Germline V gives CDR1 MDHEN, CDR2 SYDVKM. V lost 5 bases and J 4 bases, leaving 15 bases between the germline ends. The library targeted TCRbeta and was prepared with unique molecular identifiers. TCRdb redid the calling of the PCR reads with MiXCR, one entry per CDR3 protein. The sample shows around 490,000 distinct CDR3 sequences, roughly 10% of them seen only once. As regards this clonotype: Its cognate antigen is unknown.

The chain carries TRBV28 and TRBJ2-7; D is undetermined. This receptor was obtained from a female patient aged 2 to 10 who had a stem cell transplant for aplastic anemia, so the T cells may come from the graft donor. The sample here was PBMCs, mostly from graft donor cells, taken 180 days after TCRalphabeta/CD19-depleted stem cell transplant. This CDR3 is CASSPVGFYYEQYF. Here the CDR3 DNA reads TGTGCCAGCAGTCCCGTGGGCTTCTATTACGAGCAGTACTTC.